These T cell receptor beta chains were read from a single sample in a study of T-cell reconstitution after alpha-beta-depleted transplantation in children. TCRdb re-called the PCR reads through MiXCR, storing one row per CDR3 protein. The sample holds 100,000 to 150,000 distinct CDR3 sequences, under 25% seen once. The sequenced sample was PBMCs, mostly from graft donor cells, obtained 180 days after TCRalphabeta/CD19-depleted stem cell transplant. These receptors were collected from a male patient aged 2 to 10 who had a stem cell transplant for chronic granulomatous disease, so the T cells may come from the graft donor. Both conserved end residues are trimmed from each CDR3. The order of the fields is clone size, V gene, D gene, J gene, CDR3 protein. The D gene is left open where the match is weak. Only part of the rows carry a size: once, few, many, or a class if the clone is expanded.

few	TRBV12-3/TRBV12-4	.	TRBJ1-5	ASSLGRGNQPQH
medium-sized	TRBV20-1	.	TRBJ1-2	SARDRQAYYGYT
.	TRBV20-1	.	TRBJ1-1	SARDRVKSDTEAF
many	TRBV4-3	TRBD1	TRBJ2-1	ASSPGTGYNEQF
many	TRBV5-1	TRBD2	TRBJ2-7	ASSLVVAGRSSYEQY
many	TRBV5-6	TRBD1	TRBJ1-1	ASSLPTGRNTEAF
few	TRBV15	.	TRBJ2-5	ATKSEAETQY
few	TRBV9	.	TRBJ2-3	ASSVAGLAALTDTQY
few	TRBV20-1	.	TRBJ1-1	SASWGAGTEAF
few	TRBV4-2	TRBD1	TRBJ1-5	ASSPDVRQGMNNQPQH
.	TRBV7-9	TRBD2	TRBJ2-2	AGTSSGLTGELF
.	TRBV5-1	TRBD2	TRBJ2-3	ASSLFGGDTDTQY
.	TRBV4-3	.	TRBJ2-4	ASSQEAGFAKNIQY
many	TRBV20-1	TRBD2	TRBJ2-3	SAKRNRRGNPQY
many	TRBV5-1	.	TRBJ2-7	ASSLTQGTSYEQY
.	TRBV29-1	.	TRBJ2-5	SVADPRGETQY
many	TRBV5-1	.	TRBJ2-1	ASSYIGEQF
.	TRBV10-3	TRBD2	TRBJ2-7	AISERSGRQNYEQY
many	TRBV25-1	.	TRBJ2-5	ASSEMTDSPKEETQY
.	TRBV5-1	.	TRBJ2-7	ASSLFRTYEQY
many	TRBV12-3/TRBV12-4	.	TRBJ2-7	ASSLRFGSPYEQY
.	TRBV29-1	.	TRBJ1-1	SVEDPGAEAF
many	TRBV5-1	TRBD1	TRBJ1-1	ASSFGDRTEAF
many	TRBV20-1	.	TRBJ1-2	SARAGTNYGYT
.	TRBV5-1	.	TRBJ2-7	ASSEGVRAEHEQY
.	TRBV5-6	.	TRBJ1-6	ASSLDPGLRNSPLH
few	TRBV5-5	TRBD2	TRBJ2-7	ASSFKREAYSYEQY
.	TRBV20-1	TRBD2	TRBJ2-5	CASGVGRGGYETQY
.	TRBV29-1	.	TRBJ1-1	SVVGNTEAF
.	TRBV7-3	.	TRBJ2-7	ASSLGGDYEQY
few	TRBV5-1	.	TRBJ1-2	ASSAPTGKDGYT
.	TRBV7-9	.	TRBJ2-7	ASSLTDVSYEQY
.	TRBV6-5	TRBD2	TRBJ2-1	ASSSPLLAEQF
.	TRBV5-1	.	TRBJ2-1	ASGREGLEQF
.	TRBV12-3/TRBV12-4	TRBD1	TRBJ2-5	ASGDSYQETQY
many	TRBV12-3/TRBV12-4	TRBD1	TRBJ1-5	ASSFKGQGNQPQH
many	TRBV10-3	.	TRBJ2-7	AISVGPDSYEQY
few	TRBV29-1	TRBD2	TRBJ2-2	SVKAGANTGELF
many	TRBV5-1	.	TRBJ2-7	ASSLGGSEAYEQY
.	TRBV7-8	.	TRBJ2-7	ASSLDSTSSYEQY
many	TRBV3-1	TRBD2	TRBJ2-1	ASTGGTSGYNEQF
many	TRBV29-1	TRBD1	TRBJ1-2	SVDSQGGTGNGYT
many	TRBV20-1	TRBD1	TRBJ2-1	SAKTGADLYNEQF